These 9 T cell receptor beta chains were sequenced from one sample in a study of blood T cell repertoires in COVID-19. The repertoire was sequenced with immunoSEQ multiplex PCR; TCRdb's copy has only in-frame clones and lacks some. The sample carries about 290,000 clones, around four fifths recorded once. Sequenced: peripheral blood. The source is a woman in her forties or fifties with active or convalescent COVID-19.

The chain links TRBV28 to TRBJ2-7; TRBD2 matches at 13 bases. The junction had 4 bases not matched to a gene; V was cut back by 7 bases and J by 1 base. The CDR3 runs 15 residues. The germline V gene encodes CDR1 MDHEN and CDR2 SYDVKM. The CDR3 spells CASTLGLAGSYEQYF. CDR3 DNA: TGTGCCAGCACACTGGGACTAGCGGGGTCCTACGAGCAGTACTTC.

The rearrangement joins TRBV27 to TRBJ2-1; 10 bases line up with TRBD2. The ends lost 2 bases at V and 2 bases at J; junction bases unmatched: 0. This CDR3 has 15 residues. The V gene's germline CDR1 is MNHEY and CDR2 SMNVEV (reference sequence). Written as DNA, the CDR3 is TGTGCCAGCAGTTTAGGACTAGCGGCCTACAATGAGCAGTTCTTC. This translates into CASSLGLAAYNEQFF.

The J gene is TRBJ2-4, the V gene TRBV5-1, with a possible D match to TRBD1 (5 bases). The V and J ends lost 0 bases and 8 bases respectively, with 15 bases between them. This CDR3 is built from 15 residues. CDR1 is SGHRS, CDR2 YFSETQ, per germline. As DNA, the CDR3 is TGCGCCAGCAGCTTGGCCTTTGCAGGGAAGGACATTCAGTACTTC. Its translation is CASSLAFAGKDIQYF.

The chain joins TRBV29-1 to TRBJ2-3, with 10 nucleotides matching TRBD2. V dropped 2 bases and J dropped 2; count of bases not matched to a gene: 4. The CDR3 sequence is 15 residues long. Germline loops: CDR1 SQVTM, CDR2 ANQGSEA. CDR3 sequence: CSVEFLAGVTDTQYF. CDR3 DNA: TGCAGCGTTGAATTCCTAGCGGGAGTCACAGATACGCAGTATTTT.

This clone was observed a single time. V and J are TRBV5-1 and TRBJ2-1, with 10 bases fitting TRBD2. CDR3 size: 15 residues. Per the germline V gene, CDR1 is SGHRS and CDR2 is YFSETQ. V trimming: 1 base; J trimming: 6 bases; junction bases outside the gene matches: 4. The CDR3 spells CASSLWASGSNEQFF. For the CDR3, the DNA is TGCGCCAGCAGCTTGTGGGCTAGCGGGAGCAATGAGCAGTTCTTC.

The J gene is TRBJ2-3, the V gene TRBV2; 8 bases align to TRBD1. The J segment lost 6 bases and the V segment lost 11 bases, leaving 4 bases of the junction unmatched. Per germline, CDR1 SNHLY and CDR2 FYNNEI. The CDR3 runs 11 residues. In DNA form, the CDR3 reads TGTGCCGCGGACAGGGACGATACGCAGTATTTT. Translation gives CAADRDDTQYF.

V is TRBV14 and J is TRBJ1-2, with D maybe TRBD1 (6 bases). The V and J ends lost 6 bases and 1 base respectively, with 24 bases between them. The CDR3 length is 18 residues. The germline CDR1 and CDR2 sequences are SGHDN and FVKESK. CDR3 region: CASRGGRDTEEFNYGYTF. The CDR3 DNA follows: TGTGCCAGCAGGGGGGGGAGGGACACGGAGGAGTTTAACTATGGCTACACCTTC.

The chain has TRBV29-1 and TRBJ1-1; D is uncertain. Trimming removed 1 base from V and 1 base from J, with 10 bases in between. CDR1 SQVTM and CDR2 ANQGSEA come from the germline V gene. This CDR3 has 14 amino acids. The CDR3 here is CSVEATVPNTEAFF. CDR3 DNA: TGCAGCGTTGAAGCTACAGTCCCGAACACTGAAGCTTTCTTT.

This chain links TRBV28 with TRBJ1-2; no clear D gene. Trimming shortened V by 3 bases and J by 2 bases, and 10 bases separated the two germline ends. CDR1 MDHEN and CDR2 SYDVKM come from the germline V gene. The CDR3 is made up of 14 amino acids. This chain's CDR3 is CASSFGRRNYGYTF. DNA of the CDR3: TGTGCCAGCAGTTTTGGTCGGCGGAACTATGGCTACACCTTC.